This TCR beta chain came from a study of beta chain features in type 1 diabetes. On the study more broadly: Investigators examined more than 90 million sorted cells across all samples.

Every bit of the isolated RNA underwent reverse transcription, so sequencing read expressed TCRB transcripts. Repertoires were generated with immunoSEQ multiplex PCR, while TCRdb's copy carries only in-frame clones and drops some. The data hold roughly 230,000 clones, with about 9.3% observed a single time. This CDR3 is 12 amino acids long. Germline values: CDR1 SGHDN, CDR2 FVKESK. V lost 1 base, J lost 13 bases, and 10 bases lay in between. This chain links TRBV14 with TRBJ2-2; unclear D gene. The sequence came from a woman aged 18-29 years in good health. The sequencing sample was made of naive CD4+ T cells from blood. The CDR3 DNA reads as TGTGCCAGCAGCCAAGTGACCGGCGGGCTGTTTTTT. It yields the protein CASSQVTGGLFF.